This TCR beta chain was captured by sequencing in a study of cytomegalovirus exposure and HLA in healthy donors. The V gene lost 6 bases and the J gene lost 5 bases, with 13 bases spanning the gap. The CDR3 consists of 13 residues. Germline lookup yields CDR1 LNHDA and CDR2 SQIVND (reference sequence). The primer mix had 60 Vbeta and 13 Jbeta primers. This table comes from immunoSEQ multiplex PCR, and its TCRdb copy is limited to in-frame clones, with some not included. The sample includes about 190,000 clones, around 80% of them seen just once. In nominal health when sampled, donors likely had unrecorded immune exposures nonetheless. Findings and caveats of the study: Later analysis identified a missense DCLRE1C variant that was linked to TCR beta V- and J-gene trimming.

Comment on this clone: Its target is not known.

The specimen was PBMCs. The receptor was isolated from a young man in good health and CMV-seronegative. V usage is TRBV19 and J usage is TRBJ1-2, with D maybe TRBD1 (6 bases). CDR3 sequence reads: CASSPRTAYGYTF. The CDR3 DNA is TGTGCCAGTAGCCCCCGGACAGCATATGGCTACACCTTC.